The 2 T cell receptor beta chains reported below all come from one sample, sequenced in a study of T cells after yellow fever vaccination. Each CDR3 protein gets one entry after TCRdb re-called the 5' RACE reads with MiXCR. The sample carries 620,000 or so distinct CDR3 sequences, about a sixth recorded once. The sample consisted of PBMCs, taken around 5 days after the first yellow fever vaccination. The receptor source for this set is a man between 18 and 29 years old who received the YFV17D yellow fever vaccine.

The gene calls are TRBV10-3 and TRBJ2-2, with 10 bases matching TRBD2. Germline V gene lookup returns CDR1 ENHRY and CDR2 SYGVKD. The CDR3 contains 15 residues. V was pared by 7 bases and J by 0 bases, with 2 bases of the junction left unmatched. The CDR3 here is CAIKTSGANTGELFF. CDR3 DNA sequence: TGTGCCATCAAAACTAGCGGGGCGAACACCGGGGAGCTGTTTTTT.

This chain uses TRBV6-4 with TRBJ2-7; 10 nucleotides line up with TRBD2. In germline, CDR1 is MRHNA, CDR2 SNTAGT. This CDR3 is built from 14 residues. V lost 9 bases, J lost 5 bases, and 10 bases stayed unmatched. CDR3 in amino acids: CARPQPSGGNEQYV. The CDR3 bases are TGTGCCAGACCCCAGCCTAGCGGGGGAAACGAGCAGTACGTC.